The T cell receptor beta chain under discussion was sequenced for a study of blood T cell repertoires in COVID-19 (dated by TCRdb to the early 2020s). For context, the study as a whole: Collaborator samples came from the United States, Italy and Spain and covered acute and convalescent phases of COVID-19. Sample metadata almost always included a de-identified subject ID, COVID-19 status, age in years and sex. Samples were obtained from the ongoing ImmuneRACE study (first 160 participants) and from 1,000 to 1,500 subjects provided by 6 global collaborators. A freely available public database, intended as a resource for researchers studying the immune response to SARS-CoV-2, is where the repertoires were released. The dataset comprised deeply sampled blood TCRbeta repertoires from subjects exposed to, actively infected with, or recovered from COVID-19. Where available, HLA class I and class II types were taken from metadata supplied by the sample provider and were not determined by assay-based typing. The material from the prospective study consisted of cDNA or gDNA derived from T cells, B-cell-depleted T cells, or PBMCs. Here is what the overall study found, with its caveats: The quantity of clinical and demographic metadata differed by source and by participant and was supplied without curation.

TCRbeta CDR3 regions were amplified from genomic DNA using the immunoSEQ Assay, a bias-controlled multiplex PCR. The authors processed their data as follows. The number of nucleated cells in each sample was estimated from the amplification of reference gene primers within the assay. To quantify the absolute abundance of each unique TCRbeta CDR3 rearrangement, sequence reads were collapsed and filtered. For each sample, productive Simpson clonality was calculated as the square root of Simpson's diversity index over productive rearrangements. In TCRdb, the immuneACCESS table is reduced to in-frame sequences with V and J assigned. These tables do not hold every clone; where another copy was compared, an unresolved V gene accounts for under half, and the others remain unexplained. Clone size and V and J calls were adopted from that table, with D and trimming inferred from the DNA. The sample contains around 140,000 clones, 84% of them found a single time. Together, the top ten hold around 1.4% of the sample.

Each collaborating institution followed its own protocols to collect whole blood in K2EDTA tubes. For TCRbeta analysis, collaborators shipped samples as frozen whole blood, isolated PBMCs, or DNA extracted from either of those sample types. As regards this clone: The antigen this receptor binds is unknown. The sample holds no much larger clone one base away, and base qualities are not on file.

Sequenced input: peripheral blood. The receptor comes from a man in his sixties with acute or convalescent COVID-19.

The nucleotide sequence is TGTGCCAGCAGTTTACAGGGGACAGGGTCTTACGAGCAGTACTTC. Its protein product is CASSLQGTGSYEQYF. Recombination connected TRBV27 to TRBJ2-7; TRBD1 aligns with 9 central bases. The germline V gene (reference sequence) specifies MNHEY as CDR1 and SMNVEV as CDR2. Compared with germline, V lacks 2 bases and J lacks 4 bases; bases without a gene match: 6. The CDR3 measures 15 amino acids from cysteine to phenylalanine. The sequence is cut down to CDR3 DNA, 45 bases in frame from base 1.